The present TCR beta chain was sequenced within a study of blood T cell repertoires in COVID-19 (TCRdb year 2020). In the study overall: Samples from collaborators originated in the United States, Italy and Spain and spanned both the acute and convalescent phases of COVID-19. The repertoires were released in a freely available public database meant as a resource for research on the immune response to SARS-CoV-2. A de-identified subject ID, COVID-19 status, age in years and sex were almost always included in the sample metadata. Deeply sampled blood TCRbeta repertoires from subjects exposed to, actively infected with, or recovered from COVID-19 were included in the dataset. Samples came from the ongoing ImmuneRACE study (first 160 participants) plus 1,254 subjects from 6 global collaborators. HLA class I and class II types, where available, came from metadata supplied by the sample provider rather than from assay-based typing. The material from the prospective study consisted of cDNA or gDNA derived from T cells, B-cell-depleted T cells, or PBMCs. The investigation overall reported the following: The quantity of clinical and demographic metadata differed by source and by participant and was supplied without curation.

V drops 6 bases and J drops 1 base, leaving 8 bases in between. Counted from cysteine to phenylalanine, this CDR3 has 14 amino acids. Only the CDR3 DNA stays, 42 bases, in frame from base 1. In the germline V gene, CDR1 corresponds to SGHDT and CDR2 to YYEEEE. The immunoSEQ Assay, a bias-controlled multiplex PCR, was used to amplify TCRbeta CDR3 regions from genomic DNA. In the source study's methods: The number of nucleated cells in each sample was estimated from the amplification of reference gene primers within the assay. To quantify the absolute abundance of each unique TCRbeta CDR3 rearrangement, sequence reads were collapsed and filtered. For each sample, productive Simpson clonality was calculated as the square root of Simpson's diversity index over productive rearrangements. TCRdb obtained this table from immuneACCESS and retained in-frame rearrangements with V and J assigned. These tables miss some clones; where compared with another copy, unresolved V genes account for less than half of the shortfall, and the remainder is unexplained. Clonal size and the V and J genes are those of that table, whereas D and trimming came from the DNA. In this sample the table shows about 160,000 clones, more than 75% of which occur a single time. The ten largest clones capture roughly 2.3% of the sample.

Details on this clone: The clone's antigen remains unknown. Base qualities are not at hand, and no much larger clone is one base apart.

Whole blood was collected in K2EDTA tubes by collaborating institutions according to the institutions' own protocols. For TCRbeta analysis, collaborators shipped samples in one of three forms: frozen whole blood, isolated PBMCs, or DNA extracted from either of those sample types. The V and J genes are TRBV5-6 and TRBJ2-6, with the D segment identity uncertain. Material for sequencing was peripheral blood. This sequence originates from a man younger than 35 with acute or convalescent COVID-19. This receptor carries the CDR3 CASNPGSGANVLTF. The sequenced DNA is TGTGCCAGCAACCCGGGTTCTGGGGCCAACGTCCTGACTTTC.